These 20 T cell receptor beta chains came from one sample sequenced in a study of blood T cell repertoires in COVID-19. Only in-frame clones appear in the TCRdb table, and some are missing; sequencing was by immunoSEQ multiplex PCR. The profile covers approximately 20,000 clones, with 85% appearing a single time and around 59% taken by the ten largest. Sequencing was performed on peripheral blood. Receptors were obtained from an elderly man with acute or convalescent COVID-19.

The chain recombines TRBV11-1 with TRBJ2-5; no clear D. The germline CDR1 and CDR2 sequences are SGHAT and FQDESV (reference sequence). The CDR3 is 15 residues long. Trimming pared 1 base from V and 1 base from J, leaving 10 bases between. The CDR3 here is CASSLVDRSQETQYF. The CDR3 DNA reads as TGTGCCAGCAGCTTAGTTGATAGGAGCCAAGAGACCCAGTACTTC.

CDR3 bases: TGTGCCAGCAGTTTGATGACTAGCGGGGGGCGGGGGCAGTATTTT. It specifies CASSLMTSGGRGQYF. The rearrangement links TRBV6-5 to TRBJ2-3; TRBD2 aligns across 13 bases. Germline assignment: CDR1 MNHEY and CDR2 SVGAGI. The CDR3 consists of 15 residues. The trim removed 4 bases at V and 11 bases at J, leaving 9 bases unmatched.

V gene TRBV6-5 combines with J gene TRBJ2-7; 7 bases agree with TRBD1. This CDR3 spans 13 amino acids. With 4 bases clipped from V and 7 bases from J, the junction kept 7 bases outside the gene matches. Germline lookup yields CDR1 MNHEY and CDR2 SVGAGI. CDR3 loop: CASSLQGTGEQYF. The CDR3 DNA sequence: TGTGCCAGCAGTTTACAGGGGACGGGTGAGCAGTACTTC.

This rearrangement joins TRBV5-4 to TRBJ2-1, with 7 bases identical to TRBD1. The CDR3 is made up of 15 amino acids. V trimming: 4 bases; J trimming: 3 bases; junction bases outside the gene matches: 7. CDR1 and CDR2 from the germline V gene are SGHNT and YYREEE (reference sequence). The CDR3 DNA is TGTGCCAGCAGCATAATGACAGGGTACTACAATGAGCAGTTCTTC. Protein sequence: CASSIMTGYYNEQFF.

J is TRBJ1-1 and V is TRBV4-2, with TRBD1 matching 8 bases. V shed 1 base and J 3 bases; nucleotides not matched to a gene: 7. In germline, CDR1 is LGHNA, CDR2 YNFKEQ. This CDR3 spans 16 amino acids. This CDR3 reads CASSQGRQGLDTEAFF. As DNA, the CDR3 is TGTGCCAGCAGCCAAGGTAGACAGGGGTTGGACACTGAAGCTTTCTTT.

The chain uses TRBV7-9 and TRBJ2-1; D may be TRBD2 (6 bases). V lost 5 bases and J lost 12, with 23 bases in between. Germline CDR1 and CDR2: SEHNR and FQNEAQ (reference sequence). CDR3 size: 15 residues. CDR3 DNA sequence: TGTGCCAGCAGCAAGGAGGGGAGAGCAATGAAGGGGCAGTTCTTC. Translation gives CASSKEGRAMKGQFF.

The gene calls are TRBV6-5 and TRBJ1-2; the D gene is possibly TRBD1 (5 bases). V lost 2 bases and J lost 6, with 13 bases in between. There are 14 residues in the CDR3. Per the germline V gene, CDR1 is MNHEY and CDR2 is SVGAGI. CDR3 sequence: CASSYQGGEDGYTF. The CDR3 DNA is TGTGCCAGCAGTTACCAAGGAGGGGAGGATGGCTACACCTTC.

This clone was observed once. The CDR3 coding sequence is TGTGCCAGTAGTCAACCCTGGGGACAGGGGCTCAGGGGGACTGAAGCTTTCTTT. Translation: CASSQPWGQGLRGTEAFF. The chain links TRBV19 to TRBJ1-1, with 10 bases lining up with TRBD1. The length of the CDR3 is 18 residues. Germline V gene data show CDR1 as LNHDA and CDR2 as SQIVND (reference sequence). The V gene end was trimmed by 5 bases and the J gene end by 5 bases; junction bases not matched to a gene: 17.

In nucleotides, the CDR3 is TGTGCCATCAGTGATTCTCAGGCCGTGGTTGCACCCCTCCACTTT. It translates to CAISDSQAVVAPLHF. The chain links TRBV10-3 to TRBJ1-6; no clear D. Trimming pared 3 bases from V and 11 bases from J, leaving 17 bases between. The CDR3 is 15 amino acids. CDR1 is ENHRY, CDR2 SYGVKD, per germline.

This chain connects TRBV6-2 or TRBV6-3 to TRBJ2-5, with 7 bases aligning to TRBD1. Trimming at V came to 0 bases and at J to 4 bases, leaving 14 bases not matched to a gene. CDR3 length: 18 amino acids. The germline V gene has CDR1 MNHEY and CDR2 SVGEGT. This CDR3 reads CASSYSGWSAPGGETQYF. CDR3 nucleotides: TGTGCCAGCAGTTACTCAGGATGGTCAGCCCCAGGGGGAGAGACCCAGTACTTC.

This chain links TRBV5-1 with TRBJ2-7; D may be TRBD2 (6 bases). V was trimmed by 4 bases and J by 4 bases, leaving 15 bases between them. The V gene's germline CDR1 is SGHRS and CDR2 YFSETQ. The CDR3 has 14 residues. The CDR3 nucleotides read TGCGCCAGCAGCCAGGGACGGGAGACATACGAGCAGTACTTC. This translates into CASSQGRETYEQYF.

The CDR3, as DNA: TGTGCCAGCACCTTGGTAGCGGGGGGTTACAATGAGCAGTTCTTC. Translated: CASTLVAGGYNEQFF. The V call is TRBV9, the J call TRBJ2-1; 10 bases align to TRBD2. Germline loops: CDR1 SGDLS, CDR2 YYNGEE. This CDR3 comprises 15 residues. The J segment lost 4 bases and the V segment lost 6 bases, leaving 7 bases of the junction unmatched.

The V call is TRBV11-3, the J call TRBJ2-1; perhaps TRBD1 as D (7 bases). Trimming cost V 5 bases and J 4 bases, with 15 bases left between them. The germline V gene has CDR1 SGHNT and CDR2 YENEEA. The CDR3 loop spans 15 amino acids. CDR3 protein: CASSPGGDRYNEQFF. The DNA for the CDR3 is TGTGCCAGCAGCCCCGGAGGGGACAGATACAATGAGCAGTTCTTC.

The genes are TRBV4-1 and TRBJ1-2, with 7 bases that match TRBD1. This CDR3 has 15 amino acids. With V trimmed by 0 bases and J by 3 bases, 4 bases remained unmatched. The germline gives CDR1 MGHRA, CDR2 YSYEKL. CDR3 region: CASSQDGDRDYGYTF. The CDR3 nucleotides are TGCGCCAGCAGCCAAGACGGCGACAGGGACTATGGCTACACCTTC.

A few counts support this clone. V usage is TRBV7-9 and J usage is TRBJ2-5, with no clear D. Germline V CDR1 and CDR2: SEHNR, FQNEAQ (reference sequence). This CDR3 contains 16 residues. Trimming cost V 5 bases and J 2 bases, with 18 bases left between them. The DNA for the CDR3 is TGTGCCAGCAGCCCCCGCGGCACCAGTGGTCAAGAGACCCAGTACTTC. It specifies CASSPRGTSGQETQYF.

This chain uses TRBV9 with TRBJ1-3, with no clear D. Trimming took off 0 bases at V and 1 base at J, with 17 bases between the two ends. This CDR3 spans 18 amino acids. The V gene's germline CDR1 is SGDLS and CDR2 YYNGEE. CDR3 amino acids: CASSVDGGFGLSGNTIYF. The CDR3, as DNA: TGTGCCAGCAGCGTAGATGGAGGGTTCGGGTTATCTGGAAACACCATATATTTT. The whole variable domain, remainder taken from reference TRBV9 and TRBJ1-3, is DSGVTQTPKHLITATGQRVTLRCSPRSGDLSVYWYQQSLDQGLQFLIQYYNGEERAKGNILERFSAQQFPDLHSELNLSSLELGDSALYFCASSVDGGFGLSGNTIYFGEGSWLTVV.

The V gene is TRBV7-8, the J gene TRBJ1-1, with 7 positions matching TRBD1. The CDR3 covers 22 residues. J was trimmed by 3 bases and V by 5 bases; bases with no gene match: 30. Germline V gene data show CDR1 as SGHVS and CDR2 as FQNEAQ. CDR3 DNA: TGTGCCAGCAGCCCTCGTTTAGGTTGGGACAGAGGGGGGAGTGGAGGGGACACTGAAGCTTTCTTT. It translates to CASSPRLGWDRGGSGGDTEAFF.

This clone turned up a few times. This chain joins TRBV7-3 and TRBJ1-1; D perhaps matches TRBD1 (5 bases). The CDR3 consists of 14 residues. Germline V gives CDR1 SGHTA, CDR2 FQGTGA. Trimming removed 6 bases at V and 5 bases at J, with 16 bases between. The CDR3 sequence is CASRGPGGWTEAFF. Written as DNA, the CDR3 is TGTGCCAGCAGGGGGCCCGGGGGATGGACTGAAGCTTTCTTT.

Only a few counts were recorded for this clone. The chain employs TRBV19 and TRBJ1-2; 7 nucleotides agree with TRBD1. Germline V gives CDR1 LNHDA, CDR2 SQIVND (reference sequence). The ends lost 7 bases at V and 4 bases at J; junction bases unmatched: 6. The CDR3 is 13 amino acids. Written as DNA, the CDR3 is TGTGCCAGTACCCGACAGGGCTCCTATGGCTACACCTTC. It codes for CASTRQGSYGYTF.

This chain connects TRBV6-5 to TRBJ1-3; D is ambiguous. Germline V CDR1 and CDR2: MNHEY, SVGAGI. The ends were cut back, 5 bases at V and 4 bases at J, with 12 bases in the middle. The CDR3 sequence is 14 residues long. The CDR3 region has the DNA TGTGCCAGCAGTCCAGGACGGGGAGGAAACACCATATATTTT. Translated, it gives CASSPGRGGNTIYF.